One and the same sample provided the 5 T cell receptor beta chains below, sequenced in a study of blood T cells in healthy people across ages. It was with a sample-barcoded 5' primer and a J-beta primer mix that a second PCR of about 6 to 12 cycles was run. TCRdb re-analysed the 5' RACE reads in MiXCR, keeping a single row per CDR3 protein. The sample holds 850,000 to 1,300,000 distinct CDR3 sequences, more than 40% seen once. Sequencing was carried out using blood. These TCRs come from a woman in her sixties in good health.

The CDR3 coding sequence is TGTGCCAGCAGTAAGGTGGAGACCCAGTACTTC. Translated, it gives CASSKVETQYF. V is TRBV2 and J is TRBJ2-5; no definite D call. Germline values: CDR1 SNHLY, CDR2 FYNNEI. V was cut by 5 bases and J by 5 bases, with 6 bases left in between. The length of the CDR3 is 11 residues. The full variable domain, rest sourced from reference TRBV2 and TRBJ2-5, is EPEVTQTPSHQVTQMGQEVILRCVPISNHLYFYWYRQILGQKVEFLVSFYNNEISEKSEIFDDQFSVERPDGSNFTLKIRSTKLEDSAMYFCASSKVETQYFGPGTRLLVL.

The chain recombines TRBV6-2 or TRBV6-3 with TRBJ2-6; TRBD1 aligns across 9 bases. The CDR3 length is 19 residues. The V gene end was trimmed by 2 bases and the J gene end by 0 bases; junction bases not matched to a gene: 8. Germline values: CDR1 MNHEY, CDR2 SVGEGT. The CDR3 nucleotides are TGTGCCAGCAGTTACCATACCGGGACAGGGCTCTCTGGGGCCAACGTCCTGACTTTC. Its translation is CASSYHTGTGLSGANVLTF.

The CDR3 DNA is TGTGCCAGCAGTTTCCCCGGACAGGGAAGCACAGATACGCAGTATTTT. It encodes CASSFPGQGSTDTQYF. The chain couples TRBV28 to TRBJ2-3; TRBD1 aligns across 8 bases. Germline assignment: CDR1 MDHEN and CDR2 SYDVKM. The trim removed 3 bases at V and 0 bases at J, leaving 5 bases unmatched. There are 16 residues in the CDR3.

This clonotype turned up a few times. V usage is TRBV3-1 and J usage is TRBJ2-7; TRBD2 matches at 15 bases. The CDR3 consists of 18 residues. After removal of 3 bases from V and 1 base from J, the junction contained 7 bases not matched to a gene. Per the germline V gene, CDR1 is LGHDT and CDR2 is YNNKEL (reference sequence). The CDR3 nucleotides are TGTGCCAGCAGCCAGGCATCCGGGACTAGCGGGAGGTCCTACGAGCAGTACTTC. This codes for CASSQASGTSGRSYEQYF.

The chain recombines TRBV6-1 with TRBJ1-4, with D possibly matching TRBD1 (6 bases). Trimming took off 7 bases at V and 4 bases at J, with 10 bases between the two ends. Germline V lookup: CDR1 MNHNS, CDR2 SASEGT. The CDR3 is 13 residues long. The CDR3 sequence: CASKDRINEKLFF. CDR3 in DNA: TGTGCCAGCAAAGACAGGATTAATGAAAAACTGTTTTTT.